This paragraph reports one T cell receptor beta chain. These data belong to a study of blood T cells in healthy people across ages. Germline V gene sequence: CDR1 LGHNA, CDR2 YSLEER. The CDR3 covers 17 residues. Between the trimmed V and J ends, which lost 0 bases and 4 bases, there was a span of 18 bases. A J-beta primer mix and a sample-barcoded 5' primer were used in a second PCR of about 7 to 11 cycles. TCRdb called the 5' RACE reads again in MiXCR, with one record for every CDR3 protein. Of roughly 700,000 distinct CDR3 sequences listed, around 48% were seen once; the top ten hold approximately 32%.

The receptor comes from a woman aged 55-70 years in good health. The rearrangement joins TRBV4-3 to TRBJ1-2, with a weak D call TRBD1 (6 bases). The sequenced sample consisted of blood. The DNA of the CDR3 is TGCGCCAGCAGCCAAGAGGCAGGGGAGGGGTTGGGCTATGGCTACACCTTC. It encodes CASSQEAGEGLGYGYTF.